What follows are 9 T cell receptor beta chains derived from one specimen sequenced in a study of OX40 agonist ivuxolimab in advanced cancers. Here immunoSEQ multiplex PCR was the method, and the copy in TCRdb shows in-frame clones only, minus some. The sample holds roughly 61,000 clones, about 83% seen once. Sequencing was performed on CD4+ or CD8+ T cells sorted from blood, taken in a trial of the OX40 agonist ivuxolimab. The receptors were gathered from an adult with an advanced solid tumor such as melanoma, head and neck, liver or kidney cancer.

The rearrangement uses TRBV19 and TRBJ1-1, with 7 bases fitting TRBD1. V was pared by 2 bases and J by 3 bases, with 0 bases of the junction left unmatched. Germline CDR1 and CDR2: LNHDA and SQIVND (reference sequence). The CDR3 has 13 residues. The CDR3 nucleotides read TGTGCCAGTAGTATACAGGGGGACACTGAAGCTTTCTTT. This gives the protein CASSIQGDTEAFF.

The rearrangement links TRBV5-4 to TRBJ2-7, with TRBD1 as a possible D gene (7 bases). The germline gives CDR1 SGHNT, CDR2 YYREEE (reference sequence). V was clipped by 3 bases and J by 3 bases, with 16 bases between them. The CDR3 contains 15 residues. CDR3 region: CASSSRTGGIYEQYF. CDR3 in DNA: TGTGCCAGCAGCTCGAGGACAGGCGGGATCTACGAGCAGTACTTC.

The chain links TRBV6-5 to TRBJ2-7; 10 positions agree with TRBD2. Per germline, CDR1 MNHEY and CDR2 SVGAGI. The CDR3 sequence is 15 residues long. V trimming: 6 bases; J trimming: 3 bases; junction bases outside the gene matches: 8. The CDR3 here is CASRAGGTSVYEQYF. Written as DNA, the CDR3 is TGTGCCAGCAGAGCCGGCGGGACTAGCGTCTACGAGCAGTACTTC.

The rearrangement links TRBV6-6 to TRBJ2-1; maybe TRBD2 (5 bases). V dropped 6 bases and J dropped 9 bases, with 18 bases sitting between them. The CDR3 runs 14 residues. Germline CDR1 reads MNHNY; CDR2 reads SVGAGI (reference sequence). The CDR3, as DNA: TGTGCCAGCAGCGCCCCGAACGTTGGAGGTGAGCAGTTCTTC. This codes for CASSAPNVGGEQFF.

This chain joins TRBV19 and TRBJ1-5; D gene uncertain. Trimming stripped 4 bases from V and 8 bases from J, with 9 bases between. CDR3 size: 12 residues. CDR1 is LNHDA, CDR2 SQIVND, per germline (reference sequence). The CDR3 protein is CASSRAPEPQHF. The CDR3 region has the DNA TGTGCCAGTAGTAGGGCCCCTGAGCCCCAGCATTTT.

The J gene is TRBJ1-5, the V gene TRBV11-2, with D possibly TRBD1 on 6 matching bases. V was pared by 5 bases and J by 0 bases, with 11 bases between. Germline values: CDR1 SGHAT, CDR2 FQNNGV. The CDR3 is made up of 15 amino acids. This CDR3 is CASSPTTGSNQPQHF. The CDR3 nucleotides read TGTGCCAGCAGCCCTACGACAGGTAGCAATCAGCCCCAGCATTTT. Full variable domain (rest looked up from reference TRBV11-2 and TRBJ1-5): EAGVAQSPRYKIIEKRQSVAFWCNPISGHATLYWYQQILGQGPKLLIQFQNNGVVDDSQLPKDRFSAERLKGVDSTLKIQPAKLEDSAVYLCASSPTTGSNQPQHFGDGTRLSIL.

In this sample, this clone turned up once. The chain is built from TRBV13 and TRBJ2-7, with D possibly matching TRBD1 (5 bases). CDR3 length equals 12 residues. Trimming left V 6 bases short and J 4 bases short, with 10 bases between. The germline V gene encodes CDR1 PRHDT and CDR2 FYEKMQ (reference sequence). The CDR3 sequence is CASSLQEYEQYF. In DNA, the CDR3 is TGTGCCAGCAGTCTACAGGAGTACGAGCAGTACTTC.

The chain links TRBV6-1 to TRBJ1-5, with 10 bases that match TRBD1. The J segment lost 2 bases and the V segment lost 2 bases, leaving 9 bases of the junction unmatched. Germline CDR1 and CDR2: MNHNS and SASEGT. The CDR3 extends over 18 amino acids. The CDR3 here is CASSERQGADYGNQPQHF. The CDR3 nucleotides read TGTGCCAGCAGTGAACGACAGGGGGCGGACTACGGCAATCAGCCCCAGCATTTT.

The gene calls are TRBV19 and TRBJ1-5; TRBD1 might be the D (5 bases). The CDR3 covers 13 residues. Germline CDR1 is LNHDA and CDR2 is SQIVND (reference sequence). Trimming pared 8 bases from V and 0 bases from J, leaving 8 bases between. This CDR3 is CASEGFSNQPQHF. The CDR3 coding sequence is TGTGCCAGTGAGGGGTTTAGCAATCAGCCCCAGCATTTT.